This is a list of T cell receptor beta chains from one sample in a study of blood T cells in healthy people across ages. TCRdb itself ran the 5' RACE reads through MiXCR, one entry per CDR3 protein. Of hundreds of thousands of distinct CDR3 sequences listed, approximately 59% were seen once; the top ten hold roughly a quarter. Material for sequencing was blood. All receptors come from a man younger than 45 in good health. Each CDR3 is given with its conserved first and last residue. Fields, in order: V gene, clone size, CDR3 length, J gene, D gene, CDR3 protein, CDR3 DNA. The D gene is left open where the match is weak. Clone sizes are given selectively: once, few, many, or a class where the clone is expanded.

v_gene: TRBV4-3
abundance: .
len: 17
j_gene: TRBJ2-6
d_gene: .
CDR3aa: CASSQEWRGSGANVLTF
CDR3nt: TGCGCCAGCAGCCAAGAGTGGCGGGGCTCTGGGGCCAACGTCCTGACTTTC

v_gene: TRBV15
abundance: .
len: 16
j_gene: TRBJ2-7
d_gene: .
CDR3aa: CATSREEVTGTYEQYF
CDR3nt: TGTGCCACCAGCAGAGAAGAGGTGACAGGAACCTACGAGCAGTACTTC

v_gene: TRBV18
abundance: .
len: 14
j_gene: TRBJ2-5
d_gene: .
CDR3aa: CASSPPQGLKTQYF
CDR3nt: TGTGCCAGCTCACCACCTCAGGGGCTGAAGACCCAGTACTTC

v_gene: TRBV10-3
abundance: few
len: 20
j_gene: TRBJ2-2
d_gene: TRBD1
CDR3aa: CAISESIGQGRRSNTGELFF
CDR3nt: TGTGCCATCAGTGAGTCGATCGGACAGGGTAGGCGGTCGAACACCGGGGAGCTGTTTTTT

v_gene: TRBV27
abundance: once
len: 16
j_gene: TRBJ2-7
d_gene: TRBD1
CDR3aa: CASSLSHWTGGYEQYF
CDR3nt: TGTGCCAGCAGTTTATCTCATTGGACAGGGGGTTACGAGCAGTACTTC

v_gene: TRBV10-3
abundance: .
len: 14
j_gene: TRBJ2-7
d_gene: TRBD1
CDR3aa: CAISELGQGLEQYF
CDR3nt: TGTGCCATCAGTGAATTGGGACAGGGGCTCGAGCAGTACTTC

v_gene: TRBV12-3/TRBV12-4
abundance: .
len: 16
j_gene: TRBJ1-6
d_gene: .
CDR3aa: CASSSNDAQGTGPLHF
CDR3nt: TGTGCCAGCAGTTCCAACGATGCACAGGGCACTGGACCCCTCCACTTT

v_gene: TRBV9
abundance: .
len: 15
j_gene: TRBJ2-1
d_gene: .
CDR3aa: CASSVPGTAAYEQFF
CDR3nt: TGTGCCAGCAGCGTCCCTGGGACTGCGGCATATGAGCAGTTCTTC

v_gene: TRBV7-8
abundance: few
len: 16
j_gene: TRBJ2-1
d_gene: .
CDR3aa: CASSLVGWGFYNEQFF
CDR3nt: TGTGCCAGCAGCTTAGTTGGGTGGGGGTTCTACAATGAGCAGTTCTTC

v_gene: TRBV4-1
abundance: .
len: 14
j_gene: TRBJ1-5
d_gene: .
CDR3aa: CASSQFSGDQPQHF
CDR3nt: TGCGCCAGCAGCCAATTTTCCGGCGATCAGCCCCAGCATTTT

v_gene: TRBV6-5
abundance: .
len: 14
j_gene: TRBJ2-3
d_gene: .
CDR3aa: CASSYRHGTDTQYF
CDR3nt: TGTGCCAGCAGTTACAGGCACGGAACAGATACGCAGTATTTT

v_gene: TRBV7-2
abundance: .
len: 14
j_gene: TRBJ2-3
d_gene: .
CDR3aa: CASSPVGRTDTQYF
CDR3nt: TGTGCCAGCAGCCCCGTTGGGCGGACAGATACGCAGTATTTT

v_gene: TRBV4-3
abundance: .
len: 15
j_gene: TRBJ2-7
d_gene: TRBD2
CDR3aa: CASSQEPGGNYEQYF
CDR3nt: TGCGCCAGCAGCCAAGAGCCGGGGGGGAACTACGAGCAGTACTTC

v_gene: TRBV6-6
abundance: few
len: 14
j_gene: TRBJ2-5
d_gene: TRBD1
CDR3aa: CASIRTGKEETQYF
CDR3nt: TGTGCCAGCATCAGGACAGGGAAAGAAGAGACCCAGTACTTC

v_gene: TRBV4-2
abundance: .
len: 14
j_gene: TRBJ2-5
d_gene: .
CDR3aa: CASSQVRGPETQYF
CDR3nt: TGTGCCAGCAGCCAAGTCCGGGGACCAGAGACCCAGTACTTC

v_gene: TRBV10-3
abundance: .
len: 13
j_gene: TRBJ2-7
d_gene: .
CDR3aa: CAIGGREGDEQYF
CDR3nt: TGTGCCATCGGCGGCCGGGAAGGCGACGAGCAGTACTTC

v_gene: TRBV20-1
abundance: .
len: 12
j_gene: TRBJ2-5
d_gene: .
CDR3aa: CSARESGTPEYF
CDR3nt: TGCAGTGCTAGAGAATCTGGGACCCCTGAGTACTTC

v_gene: TRBV10-3
abundance: .
len: 16
j_gene: TRBJ2-3
d_gene: TRBD2
CDR3aa: CAISESTGGGLDTQYF
CDR3nt: TGTGCCATCAGTGAGTCGACGGGGGGAGGTTTAGATACGCAGTATTTT

v_gene: TRBV28
abundance: .
len: 14
j_gene: TRBJ1-5
d_gene: TRBD1
CDR3aa: CASSADRDHQPQHF
CDR3nt: TGTGCCAGCAGTGCGGACAGGGATCATCAGCCCCAGCATTTT

v_gene: TRBV14
abundance: .
len: 16
j_gene: TRBJ2-1
d_gene: TRBD1
CDR3aa: CASSLLTGGSYNEQFF
CDR3nt: TGTGCCAGCAGCCTACTGACAGGGGGCTCCTACAATGAGCAGTTCTTC

v_gene: TRBV6-2/TRBV6-3
abundance: .
len: 15
j_gene: TRBJ1-5
d_gene: .
CDR3aa: CASLKGPRENQPQHF
CDR3nt: TGTGCCAGCCTAAAGGGGCCCCGGGAGAATCAGCCCCAGCATTTT

v_gene: TRBV7-3
abundance: .
len: 13
j_gene: TRBJ1-1
d_gene: .
CDR3aa: CASSSKRNTEAFF
CDR3nt: TGTGCCAGCAGCTCCAAGAGAAACACTGAAGCTTTCTTT

v_gene: TRBV7-3
abundance: few
len: 15
j_gene: TRBJ2-1
d_gene: TRBD2
CDR3aa: CASSLGIAGGGEQFF
CDR3nt: TGTGCCAGCAGCTTAGGGATAGCAGGCGGGGGGGAGCAGTTCTTC

v_gene: TRBV20-1
abundance: .
len: 14
j_gene: TRBJ2-3
d_gene: .
CDR3aa: CSARPGENTDTQYF
CDR3nt: TGCAGTGCTAGGCCGGGGGAGAACACAGATACGCAGTATTTT

v_gene: TRBV3-1
abundance: .
len: 14
j_gene: TRBJ2-5
d_gene: TRBD2
CDR3aa: CASSLLADGETQYF
CDR3nt: TGTGCCAGCAGCCTACTAGCGGATGGCGAGACCCAGTACTTC

v_gene: TRBV12-3/TRBV12-4
abundance: .
len: 19
j_gene: TRBJ1-6
d_gene: .
CDR3aa: CASSPAGGAMSSYNSPLHF
CDR3nt: TGTGCCAGCAGTCCAGCGGGTGGGGCCATGAGCTCCTATAATTCACCCCTCCACTTT

v_gene: TRBV10-3
abundance: .
len: 13
j_gene: TRBJ2-5
d_gene: .
CDR3aa: CAISVAGRETQYF
CDR3nt: TGTGCCATCAGTGTGGCAGGAAGGGAGACCCAGTACTTC

v_gene: TRBV4-3
abundance: .
len: 15
j_gene: TRBJ2-7
d_gene: .
CDR3aa: CASSHSLTGVYEQYF
CDR3nt: TGCGCCAGCAGCCACTCGTTAACAGGTGTCTACGAGCAGTACTTC

v_gene: TRBV12-3/TRBV12-4
abundance: .
len: 17
j_gene: TRBJ2-4
d_gene: .
CDR3aa: CASSFDSADLAKNIQYF
CDR3nt: TGTGCCAGCAGTTTCGATTCGGCAGACCTAGCCAAAAACATTCAGTACTTC

v_gene: TRBV4-3
abundance: few
len: 15
j_gene: TRBJ2-5
d_gene: TRBD1
CDR3aa: CASSQDVGQSWTQYF
CDR3nt: TGCGCCAGCAGCCAAGATGTGGGACAGTCCTGGACCCAGTACTTC

v_gene: TRBV20-1
abundance: .
len: 14
j_gene: TRBJ2-1
d_gene: .
CDR3aa: CSANRGNSYNEQFF
CDR3nt: TGCAGTGCTAACCGGGGGAACTCTTACAATGAGCAGTTCTTC